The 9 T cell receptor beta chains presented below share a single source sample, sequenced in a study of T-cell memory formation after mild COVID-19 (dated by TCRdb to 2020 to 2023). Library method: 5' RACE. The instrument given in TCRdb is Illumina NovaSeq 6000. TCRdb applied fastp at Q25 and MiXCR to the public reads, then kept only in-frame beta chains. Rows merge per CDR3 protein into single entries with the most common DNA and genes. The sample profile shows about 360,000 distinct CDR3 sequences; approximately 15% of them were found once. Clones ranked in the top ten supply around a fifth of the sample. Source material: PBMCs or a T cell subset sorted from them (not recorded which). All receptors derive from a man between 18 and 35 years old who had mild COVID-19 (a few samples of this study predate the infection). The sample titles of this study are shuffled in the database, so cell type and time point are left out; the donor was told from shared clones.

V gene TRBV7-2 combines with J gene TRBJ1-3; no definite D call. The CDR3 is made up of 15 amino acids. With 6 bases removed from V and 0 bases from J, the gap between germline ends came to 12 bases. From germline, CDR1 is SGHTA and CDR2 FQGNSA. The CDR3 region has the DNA TGTGCCAGCAGACCTACAGCGAGCTCTGGAAACACCATATATTTT. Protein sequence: CASRPTASSGNTIYF.

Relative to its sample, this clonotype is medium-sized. As DNA, the CDR3 is TGTGCCAGCAGCGTAGCGGGGGTTGAAGAGACCCAGTACTTC. Protein: CASSVAGVEETQYF. The gene calls are TRBV9 and TRBJ2-5, with D possibly TRBD2 on 6 matching bases. The CDR3 runs 14 residues. Trimming took 0 bases from V and 3 from J, leaving 9 bases between them. Germline V CDR1 and CDR2: SGDLS, YYNGEE. Complete variable domain (other parts from reference TRBV9 and TRBJ2-5): DSGVTQTPKHLITATGQRVTLRCSPRSGDLSVYWYQQSLDQGLQFLIQYYNGEERAKGNILERFSAQQFPDLHSELNLSSLELGDSALYFCASSVAGVEETQYFGPGTRLLVL.

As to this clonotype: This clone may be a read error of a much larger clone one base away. The CDR3 protein is CASRYTGDHGYTF. In DNA form, the CDR3 reads TGCGCCAGCAGATACACAGGGGATCATGGCTACACCTTC. J is TRBJ1-2 and V is TRBV5-1; 7 bases are shared with TRBD1. The CDR3 covers 13 residues. J lost 6 bases, V lost 5 bases, and 7 bases had no gene match. In germline, CDR1 is SGHRS, CDR2 YFSETQ. The whole variable domain, filled in from reference TRBV5-1 and TRBJ1-2, reads KAGVTQTPRYLIKTRGQQVTLSCSPISGHRSVSWYQQTPGQGLQFLFEYFSETQRNKGNFPGRFSGRQFSNSRSEMNVSTLELGDSALYLCASRYTGDHGYTFGSGTRLTVV.

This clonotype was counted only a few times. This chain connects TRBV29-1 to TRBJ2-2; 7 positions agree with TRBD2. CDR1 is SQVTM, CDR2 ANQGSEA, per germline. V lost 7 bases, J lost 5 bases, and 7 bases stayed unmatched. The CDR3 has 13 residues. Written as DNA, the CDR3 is TGCAGCGCACTTCTAGCGGTTACCGGGGAGCTGTTTTTT. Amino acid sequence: CSALLAVTGELFF.

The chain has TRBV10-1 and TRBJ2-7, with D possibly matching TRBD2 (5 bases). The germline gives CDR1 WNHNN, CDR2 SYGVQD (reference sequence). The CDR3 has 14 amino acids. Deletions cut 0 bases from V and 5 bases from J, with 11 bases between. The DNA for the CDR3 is TGCGCCAGCAGTGAGTCGCGAGGGTCTGACGAGCAGTACTTC. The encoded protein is CASSESRGSDEQYF.

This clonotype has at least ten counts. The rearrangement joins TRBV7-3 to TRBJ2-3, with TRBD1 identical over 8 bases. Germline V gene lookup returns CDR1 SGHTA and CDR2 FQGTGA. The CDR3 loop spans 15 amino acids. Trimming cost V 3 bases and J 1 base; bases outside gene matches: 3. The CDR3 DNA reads TGTGCCAGCAGCTTCGGACAGGGTCGCACAGATACGCAGTATTTT. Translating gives CASSFGQGRTDTQYF. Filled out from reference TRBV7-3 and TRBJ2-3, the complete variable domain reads GAGVSQTPSNKVTEKGKYVELRCDPISGHTALYWYRQSLGQGPEFLIYFQGTGAADDSGLPNDRFFAVRPEGSVSTLKIQRTERGDSAVYLCASSFGQGRTDTQYFGPGTRLTVL.

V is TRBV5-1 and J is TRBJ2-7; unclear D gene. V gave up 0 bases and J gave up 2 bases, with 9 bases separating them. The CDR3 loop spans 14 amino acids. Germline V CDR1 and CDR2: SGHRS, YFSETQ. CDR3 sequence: CASSLDVPTYEQYF. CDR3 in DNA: TGCGCCAGCAGCTTGGACGTACCGACCTACGAGCAGTACTTC.

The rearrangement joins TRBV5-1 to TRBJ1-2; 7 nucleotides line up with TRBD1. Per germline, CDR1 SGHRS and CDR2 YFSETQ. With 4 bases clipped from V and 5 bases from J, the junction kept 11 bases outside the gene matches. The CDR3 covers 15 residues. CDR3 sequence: CASSRTGQVLYGYTF. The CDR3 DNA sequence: TGCGCCAGCAGCCGGACAGGTCAAGTTCTTTATGGCTACACCTTC.

As DNA, the CDR3 is TGTGCCAGCAGTGAGATGGGGGAAGTTTATGGCTACACCTTC. Translating it yields CASSEMGEVYGYTF. The chain recombines TRBV25-1 with TRBJ1-2; possible D gene TRBD1, 5 bases. The germline CDR1 and CDR2 sequences are MGHDK and SYGVNS. V was clipped by 3 bases and J by 5 bases, with 13 bases between them. The CDR3 is 14 residues long.